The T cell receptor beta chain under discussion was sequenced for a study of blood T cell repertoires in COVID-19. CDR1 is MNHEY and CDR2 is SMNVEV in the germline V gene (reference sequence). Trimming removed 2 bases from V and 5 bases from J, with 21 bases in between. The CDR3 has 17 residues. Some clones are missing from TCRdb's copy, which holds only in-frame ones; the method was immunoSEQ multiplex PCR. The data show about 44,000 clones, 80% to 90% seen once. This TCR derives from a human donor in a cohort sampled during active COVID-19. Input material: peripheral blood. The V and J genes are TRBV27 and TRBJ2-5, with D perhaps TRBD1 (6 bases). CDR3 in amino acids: CASSLPNRDKDGETQYF. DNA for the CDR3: TGTGCCAGCAGTTTACCCAACCGGGACAAAGACGGGGAGACCCAGTACTTC.